Sequencing of this T cell receptor beta chain was carried out in a study of cytomegalovirus exposure and HLA in healthy donors. Across the study: Approximately 180 million T cells yielded approximately 100 million unique TCR beta sequences, as an earlier analysis found.

The CDR3 is 14 amino acids. Germline CDR1 SEHNR, CDR2 FQNEAQ (reference sequence). V was shortened by 4 bases and J by 3 bases, with 10 bases between the two germline ends. A note on this clone: No antigen is known for it.

The PCR used 60 Vbeta and 13 Jbeta primers. Clones were read by immunoSEQ multiplex PCR, and TCRdb kept only the in-frame ones, dropping some. This table holds just under 45,000 clones, about half found once. Study-level points and caveats: Versus the roughly 670-donor mean, an Asian-associated ancestry cluster reportedly showed fewer N-insertions in a later analysis.

This chain joins TRBV7-9 and TRBJ1-5; D might be TRBD1 (5 bases). The sequencing input was PBMCs. This TCR was recovered from a man aged 55 to 70 in good health and CMV-seronegative. The CDR3 DNA reads as TGTGCCAGCAGCTATGACAGTCACAATCAGCCCCAGCATTTT. Translating gives CASSYDSHNQPQHF.